The 16 T cell receptor beta chains presented below share a single source sample, sequenced in a study of technical replicates of blood from a handful of donors. Libraries were prepared by immunoSEQ multiplex PCR; TCRdb keeps only in-frame clonotypes and omits some of them. The table shows about 61,000 clones, with more than 95% occurring only once. Sequencing was carried out using T cells isolated from PBMCs. All receptors come from a human donor in good health.

This clone was recorded once. The chain joins TRBV27 to TRBJ2-1; a possible D gene is TRBD1 (5 bases). This CDR3 has 14 residues. The V gene's germline CDR1 is MNHEY and CDR2 SMNVEV (reference sequence). Trimming left V 0 bases short and J 7 bases short, with 10 bases between. The CDR3 DNA follows: TGTGCCAGCAGTTTATCGTCAGGGTTTAATGAGCAGTTCTTC. Translated: CASSLSSGFNEQFF.

This clone has only one observation. The genes are TRBV5-1 and TRBJ2-7; D is perhaps TRBD1 (5 bases). The CDR3 consists of 14 residues. The V and J ends lost 4 bases and 4 bases respectively, with 15 bases between them. Germline V gene data show CDR1 as SGHRS and CDR2 as YFSETQ. The CDR3 sequence is CASSPGTGSYEQYF. The CDR3 DNA is TGCGCCAGCAGCCCGGGCACAGGAAGTTACGAGCAGTACTTC.

The chain carries TRBV30 and TRBJ2-3; D call uncertain. Germline V gene lookup returns CDR1 GTSNPN and CDR2 SVGIG (reference sequence). The length of the CDR3 is 13 residues. Deletions cut 4 bases from V and 0 bases from J, with 8 bases between. The CDR3 is CAWMGASTDTQYF. CDR3 coding DNA: TGTGCCTGGATGGGCGCTAGCACAGATACGCAGTATTTT.

J is TRBJ2-5 and V is TRBV6-6; 9 nucleotides align to TRBD2. The CDR3 totals 15 residues. The junction had 8 bases not matched to a gene; V was cut back by 2 bases and J by 7 bases. CDR1 MNHNY and CDR2 SVGAGI come from the germline V gene (reference sequence). CDR3 in DNA: TGTGCCAGCAGTTACAGGGCTAGCGGGGATGGGACCCAGTACTTC. Encoded protein: CASSYRASGDGTQYF.

The genes are TRBV18 and TRBJ1-2, with unresolved D. The CDR3 runs to 12 residues. Deletions cut 4 bases from V and 6 bases from J, with 9 bases between. From germline, CDR1 is KGHSH and CDR2 LQKENI. In DNA form, the CDR3 reads TGTGCCAGCTCACTTCCTCCCCATGGCTACACCTTC. Translating gives CASSLPPHGYTF. The whole variable domain, remainder taken from reference TRBV18 and TRBJ1-2, is NAGVMQNPRHLVRRRGQEARLRCSPMKGHSHVYWYRQLPEEGLKFMVYLQKENIIDESGMPKERFSAEFPKEGPSILRIQQVVRGDSAAYFCASSLPPHGYTFGSGTRLTVV.

The chain carries TRBV5-6 and TRBJ1-4; TRBD1 aligns across 8 bases. The CDR3 has 15 amino acids. Losses at the gene ends were 4 bases for V and 0 bases for J; bases not matched to a gene: 2. Germline loops: CDR1 SGHDT, CDR2 YYEEEE. As DNA, the CDR3 is TGTGCCAGCAGCCTACAGGGGGCAACTAATGAAAAACTGTTTTTT. The encoded protein is CASSLQGATNEKLFF. The full variable domain, rest sourced from reference TRBV5-6 and TRBJ1-4, is DAGVTQSPTHLIKTRGQQVTLRCSPKSGHDTVSWYQQALGQGPQFIFQYYEEEERQRGNFPDRFSGHQFPNYSSELNVNALLLGDSALYLCASSLQGATNEKLFFGSGTQLSVL.

This clone is a singleton in its sample. This chain joins TRBV27 and TRBJ2-7; 7 positions match TRBD1. Trimming took 6 bases from V and 2 from J; bases not matched to a gene: 13. Germline-derived CDR1 and CDR2 are MNHEY and SMNVEV (reference sequence). The CDR3 contains 16 residues. CDR3 loop: CASRPRGSSQTYEQYF. The CDR3 region has the DNA TGTGCCAGCAGACCCAGGGGGTCATCTCAGACCTACGAGCAGTACTTC.

This clone was seen once. This chain joins TRBV6-6 and TRBJ2-3; a possible D gene is TRBD2 (5 bases). The CDR3 contains 10 residues. Germline CDR1 reads MNHNY; CDR2 reads SVGAGI (reference sequence). Trimming removed 8 bases from V and 6 bases from J, with 6 bases in between. The CDR3, as DNA: TGTGCCAGCTGGAGGGATACGCAGTATTTT. The encoded protein is CASWRDTQYF.

J is TRBJ2-3 and V is TRBV15, with 7 nucleotides matching TRBD1. The V gene's germline CDR1 is LNHNV and CDR2 YYDKDF (reference sequence). CDR3 length: 15 residues. The trim removed 3 bases at V and 11 bases at J, leaving 14 bases unmatched. The CDR3 coding sequence is TGTGCCACCAGCAGCCAGGACAGGAGAGGTTTAAGGCAGTATTTT. This codes for CATSSQDRRGLRQYF.

This clone appeared a single time. The chain links TRBV5-6 to TRBJ1-3, with unresolved D. This CDR3 comprises 13 residues. Germline lookup yields CDR1 SGHDT and CDR2 YYEEEE. V dropped 2 bases and J dropped 8 bases, with 11 bases sitting between them. The CDR3, as DNA: TGTGCCAGCAGCTTTTATCCCCCGGACACCATATATTTT. Its protein is CASSFYPPDTIYF.

J is TRBJ2-1 and V is TRBV27, with a possible D match to TRBD2 (6 bases). V lost 7 bases to trimming and J lost 1 base, with 14 bases between them. CDR1 and CDR2 from the germline V gene are MNHEY and SMNVEV (reference sequence). This CDR3 contains 15 residues. CDR3 residues: CASTPGTPSYNEQFF. In DNA, the CDR3 is TGTGCCAGCACCCCTGGGACTCCTTCCTACAATGAGCAGTTCTTC.

CDR3 coding DNA: TGCGCCAGCGGCGGTCGGACAGGGGCCAATGGCTACACCTTC. Encoded protein: CASGGRTGANGYTF. The chain uses TRBV10-2 and TRBJ1-2, with 9 bases that match TRBD1. V shed 8 bases, J shed 6 bases, and the junction held 10 bases outside the gene matches. Germline values: CDR1 WSHSY, CDR2 SAAADI. The CDR3 runs 14 residues.

The chain is built from TRBV29-1 and TRBJ2-2; D gene uncertain. From germline, CDR1 is SQVTM and CDR2 ANQGSEA. V was clipped by 2 bases and J by 4 bases, with 5 bases between them. The CDR3 has 12 residues. CDR3 DNA sequence: TGCAGCGTTGAACCGGGCACCGGGGAGCTGTTTTTT. As protein: CSVEPGTGELFF.

The J gene is TRBJ1-1, the V gene TRBV2, with 8 bases aligning to TRBD1. The V segment lost 6 bases and the J segment 4 bases; nucleotides outside the gene matches: 7. The CDR3 has 14 amino acids. From germline, CDR1 is SNHLY and CDR2 FYNNEI. The CDR3 region is CASRSGQGGTEAFF. The CDR3 nucleotides read TGTGCCAGCAGGAGTGGACAGGGCGGCACTGAAGCTTTCTTT.

The rearrangement joins TRBV5-1 to TRBJ1-2, with D maybe TRBD1 (5 bases). The CDR3 loop spans 13 amino acids. V lost 4 bases to trimming and J lost 5 bases, with 12 bases between them. Germline CDR1 reads SGHRS; CDR2 reads YFSETQ. In nucleotides, the CDR3 is TGCGCCAGCAGCACGACAGTTAATTATGGCTACACCTTC. Amino acid sequence: CASSTTVNYGYTF.

The chain has TRBV5-1 and TRBJ2-7, with 11 positions matching TRBD1. Germline V gene sequence: CDR1 SGHRS, CDR2 YFSETQ. The V segment lost 0 bases and the J segment 7 bases; nucleotides outside the gene matches: 3. The CDR3 extends over 14 amino acids. The CDR3 is CASSLGTGGGEQYF. DNA of the CDR3: TGCGCCAGCAGCTTGGGGACAGGGGGCGGTGAGCAGTACTTC. Full variable domain (rest looked up from reference TRBV5-1 and TRBJ2-7): KAGVTQTPRYLIKTRGQQVTLSCSPISGHRSVSWYQQTPGQGLQFLFEYFSETQRNKGNFPGRFSGRQFSNSRSEMNVSTLELGDSALYLCASSLGTGGGEQYFGPGTRLTVT.